This T cell receptor (beta chain) emerged from a study of cytotoxic CD8 clonotypes in ibrutinib-treated CLL. Study-level results: Circulating CD8+ T-cell counts were tracked by baseline clonality, which exceeded that of age-matched healthy donors.

CDR3 size: 16 residues. V was shortened by 6 bases and J by 4 bases, with 18 bases between the two germline ends. Germline V gives CDR1 SNHLY, CDR2 FYNNEI. In regard to this clone: The antigen remains undetermined.

The protocol was immunoSEQ multiplex PCR, while the TCRdb copy is restricted to in-frame clones and leaves out a portion. The profile shows around 140,000 clones, approximately 80% of them singletons. This clonotype was sampled from a human donor with chronic lymphocytic leukemia. The sequencing here drew on PBMCs, taken after 24 months of ibrutinib treatment. The chain has TRBV2 and TRBJ2-2; no reliable D call. This CDR3 is CASSPDVAAATGELFF. CDR3 bases: TGTGCCAGCAGCCCAGACGTGGCCGCCGCCACCGGGGAGCTGTTTTTT.